A single T cell receptor beta chain is shown here with its context. Germline CDR1 is SGHVS and CDR2 is FQNEAQ. This CDR3 spans 15 amino acids. The J segment lost 5 bases and the V segment lost 2 bases, leaving 6 bases of the junction unmatched. The study ran the assay at deep level. Genomic DNA (from each subset) was split evenly across several immunoSEQ plates. As processed by the authors: Owing to the provision of junction-only sequences devoid of quality scores by immunoSEQ, filtering differed. Some clones are missing from TCRdb's copy, which holds only in-frame ones; the method was immunoSEQ multiplex PCR. V, J and clone size are those of that table, while D and trimming were read from the DNA. The sample contains approximately 1,500,000 clones, roughly 96% of which appear only once. This record belongs to a study of shared clonotypes between healthy human individuals. Study context: Each donor's CD4 naive and CD4 memory cells filled three plates apiece, CD8 naive two, and CD8 memory one.

V gene TRBV7-8 combines with J gene TRBJ2-7, with 10 bases fitting TRBD2. The sequenced sample consisted of naive CD4+ T cells sorted from blood. Subset given: CD45RA+ positively selected. This sequence was found in a man aged 25-45 years in good health. CDR3 in DNA: TGTGCCAGCAGCTTAAGGGCTAGCGGGAGTAACGAGCAGTACTTC. It encodes CASSLRASGSNEQYF.